This T cell receptor (beta chain) stems from a study of T-cell memory formation after mild COVID-19. Overall study context: Clusters of TCRs were largely donor specific.

This clonotype came up a few times. Constant-segment primers and 5'RACE yielded cDNA libraries for TCR alpha and TCR beta, each carrying sample barcodes and UMIs. TCRdb independently ran MiXCR on the 5' RACE reads; one entry per CDR3 protein. Of hundreds of thousands of distinct CDR3 sequences detected, around a quarter appear once; the ten largest clones hold about 12%. The sample was PBMCs or a T cell subset sorted from them (not recorded which). This receptor was taken from an adult woman who had mild COVID-19 (a few samples of this study predate the infection). Cell type and time point are not known.

CDR3 nucleotides: TGCAGCGTTGAAACAGGGGTAACTATTGGCTACACCTTC. It encodes CSVETGVTIGYTF. The chain combines TRBV29-1 with TRBJ1-2; TRBD1 agrees at 7 bases. From germline, CDR1 is SQVTM and CDR2 ANQGSEA. The CDR3 is 13 amino acids. The J segment lost 7 bases and the V segment lost 2 bases, leaving 7 bases of the junction unmatched.